This TCR beta chain stems from a study of blood T cell repertoires in COVID-19. Study context: The United States, Italy and Spain supplied acute and convalescent COVID-19 samples. PBMCs, B-cell-depleted T cells, or T cells were the source of the cDNA or gDNA that made up the material.

Source study methods: From reference gene primer amplification, estimates of nucleated cell counts were derived. The assay was immunoSEQ multiplex PCR, and TCRdb's table has in-frame clones only and misses some. That table supplies the V and J calls and clone size; D and trimming were determined from the DNA. The sample holds tens of thousands of clones, just under 85% seen once. Germline V gives CDR1 SEHNR, CDR2 FQNEAQ (reference sequence). CDR3 length: 13 residues. Trimming took 7 bases from V and 2 from J, leaving 12 bases between them. The chain combines TRBV7-9 with TRBJ2-7, with D uncertain. The receptor's source is a man aged 50 to 60 with acute or convalescent COVID-19. The sequenced sample was peripheral blood. The CDR3 protein is CASTPLGPYEQYF. The CDR3 region has the DNA TGTGCCAGCACCCCTTTGGGCCCCTACGAGCAGTACTTC.